These 32 T cell receptor beta chains came from one sample sequenced in a study of T cells expressing NK-cell markers. From its re-call of the 5' RACE reads, TCRdb lists each CDR3 protein once, without DNA. The sample has over 100,000 distinct CDR3 sequences. The sequencing sample was made of blood T cells: a sorted CD56 or NKG2C T cell subset, CD4+ or CD8+ T cells, or bulk PBMC T cells (not recorded which). The receptors were gathered from a woman aged 18-70 years in good health.

The chain is built from TRBV4-2 and TRBJ2-3; no DNA is available, so the TRBD2 call from TCRdb remains unchecked. Germline CDR1 is LGHNA and CDR2 is YNFKEQ. There are 14 residues in the CDR3. CDR3 protein: CASSRKGDPDTQYF.

J is TRBJ2-5 and V is TRBV24-1; TCRdb's D call, TRBD1, is unchecked because there is no DNA. This CDR3 has 13 amino acids. Per germline, CDR1 KGHDR and CDR2 SFDVKD. The CDR3 sequence: CAASPGAGETQYF.

The chain employs TRBV14 and TRBJ2-3; the TCRdb call, TRBD1, lacks DNA for checking. The CDR3 is made up of 15 amino acids. Germline V gene sequence: CDR1 SGHDN, CDR2 FVKESK. CDR3 loop: CASSQVTGVVDTQYF.

The chain joins TRBV27 to TRBJ1-5. This CDR3 is 14 amino acids long. Germline loops: CDR1 MNHEY, CDR2 SMNVEV (reference sequence). The CDR3 spells CASTSLMSNQPQHF.

The CDR3 reads CASTDSGTYNEQFF. V usage is TRBV27 and J usage is TRBJ2-1; absent DNA, TCRdb's TRBD2 call cannot be checked. Germline-derived CDR1 and CDR2 are MNHEY and SMNVEV (reference sequence). The CDR3 is made up of 14 amino acids.

This chain links TRBV7-2 with TRBJ2-1; checking the TCRdb D call of TRBD2 is not possible without DNA. Per germline, CDR1 SGHTA and CDR2 FQGNSA. CDR3 length equals 16 residues. CDR3 residues: CASRSGVPIPDNEQFF.

This chain uses TRBV19 with TRBJ1-1. This CDR3 is built from 14 residues. Germline values: CDR1 LNHDA, CDR2 SQIVND (reference sequence). The CDR3 reads CASSMASMNTEAFF.

V is TRBV13 and J is TRBJ2-3; TCRdb outputs TRBD2, but without DNA this stays unchecked. Germline lookup yields CDR1 PRHDT and CDR2 FYEKMQ (reference sequence). This CDR3 is 18 amino acids long. CDR3 loop: CASSPGLAGAEGTDTQYF.

The V gene is TRBV27, the J gene TRBJ1-2. Germline-derived CDR1 and CDR2 are MNHEY and SMNVEV (reference sequence). This CDR3 region has 14 residues. Here the CDR3 reads CASSLVGRNYGYTF.

The V call is TRBV20-1, the J call TRBJ1-5; TCRdb's D call of TRBD1 is untestable without DNA. CDR1 DFQATT and CDR2 SNEGSKA come from the germline V gene (reference sequence). The CDR3 spans 14 residues. CDR3 in amino acids: CSAREQGSNQPQHF.

V usage is TRBV21-1 and J usage is TRBJ2-1; the D call from TCRdb, TRBD2, cannot be confirmed without DNA. TRBV21-1 is given as a pseudogene. The CDR3 loop spans 15 amino acids. CDR3 protein: CASSSKTSGDNEQFF.

The chain employs TRBV28 and TRBJ2-2; TCRdb designates TRBD1, a call that cannot be tested without DNA. Germline assignment: CDR1 MDHEN and CDR2 SYDVKM. The CDR3 loop spans 15 amino acids. The CDR3 region is CASRTDRSNTGELFF.

The V call is TRBV4-3, the J call TRBJ1-1; TCRdb names TRBD1, which stays unverified in the absence of DNA. Germline V CDR1 and CDR2: LGHNA, YSLEER. There are 15 residues in the CDR3. The CDR3 spells CASSQDRGRNTEAFF.

The V call is TRBV20-1, the J call TRBJ2-1. The CDR3 has 15 residues. CDR1 and CDR2 from the germline V gene are DFQATT and SNEGSKA (reference sequence). The chain's CDR3 is CSARYMAIQNNEQFF.

The chain couples TRBV6-2 or TRBV6-3 to TRBJ2-2; TCRdb outputs TRBD1, but without DNA this stays unchecked. Germline-derived CDR1 and CDR2 are MNHEY and SVGEGT. The CDR3 runs 17 residues. This CDR3 reads CASSYTLADRNTGELFF.

The chain has TRBV12-3 or TRBV12-4 and TRBJ1-2. CDR3 length: 11 amino acids. CDR3 residues: CASTLGGGYTF.

The chain uses TRBV7-6 and TRBJ2-7; TCRdb indicates TRBD1, and absent DNA this call remains unverified. The CDR3 contains 12 residues. Germline V gene data show CDR1 as SGHVS and CDR2 as FNYEAQ. The CDR3 sequence: CASSSTPVEQYF.

The chain links TRBV14 to TRBJ2-5; the TRBD2 assignment by TCRdb is unverifiable without DNA. The CDR3 sequence is 17 residues long. The germline V gene encodes CDR1 SGHDN and CDR2 FVKESK. The CDR3 sequence is CASSQDSVWRRQETQYF.

This sequence joins TRBV27 and TRBJ1-2; TCRdb designates TRBD1, a call that cannot be tested without DNA. The CDR3 length is 11 residues. Germline V gene lookup returns CDR1 MNHEY and CDR2 SMNVEV (reference sequence). The CDR3 is CASLGGTGYTF.

The chain has TRBV12-3 or TRBV12-4 and TRBJ1-1. The CDR3 covers 14 residues. The CDR3 here is CASSLGGIYTEAFF.

This sequence joins TRBV5-5 and TRBJ2-2. CDR3 length: 15 residues. Germline V lookup: CDR1 SGHKS, CDR2 YYEKEE (reference sequence). Here the CDR3 reads CASSLADGHTGELFF.

This chain links TRBV20-1 with TRBJ2-7; TCRdb's assignment of TRBD1 cannot be checked, as there is no DNA. The CDR3 spans 13 residues. The germline CDR1 and CDR2 sequences are DFQATT and SNEGSKA (reference sequence). The CDR3 sequence is CSARDLGGYEQYF.

This CDR3 is CASSLASGPGNTIYF. The V gene is TRBV7-6, the J gene TRBJ1-3; with no DNA, the TCRdb D assignment of TRBD1 cannot be verified. This CDR3 spans 15 amino acids. CDR1 and CDR2 from the germline V gene are SGHVS and FNYEAQ.

V usage is TRBV6-1 and J usage is TRBJ2-7. The V gene's germline CDR1 is MNHNS and CDR2 SASEGT. This CDR3 region has 16 residues. CDR3: CASSEWMAGAVYEQYF.

This chain's CDR3 is CASSLVWSGGAEDTQYF. This sequence joins TRBV11-2 and TRBJ2-3; no DNA is available, so the TRBD2 call from TCRdb remains unchecked. Germline CDR1 SGHAT, CDR2 FQNNGV. The CDR3 runs 17 residues. Variable domain in full (rest from reference TRBV11-2 and TRBJ2-3): EAGVAQSPRYKIIEKRQSVAFWCNPISGHATLYWYQQILGQGPKLLIQFQNNGVVDDSQLPKDRFSAERLKGVDSTLKIQPAKLEDSAVYLCASSLVWSGGAEDTQYFGPGTRLTVL.

The genes are TRBV5-3 and TRBJ2-2; with no DNA, the TCRdb D assignment of TRBD1 cannot be verified. TRBV5-3 is identified as an open reading frame with a role that is uncertain. This CDR3 region has 15 residues. CDR3 protein: CARRRDPEATGELFF.

The chain couples TRBV10-3 to TRBJ2-7; no DNA is available, so the TRBD2 call from TCRdb remains unchecked. The CDR3 has 16 amino acids. Germline lookup yields CDR1 ENHRY and CDR2 SYGVKD. This chain's CDR3 is CAISESVATSSYEQYF.

The V call is TRBV20-1, the J call TRBJ1-2. The CDR3 length is 16 residues. CDR1 is DFQATT, CDR2 SNEGSKA, per germline (reference sequence). CDR3 in amino acids: CSARVGGVSTYYGYTF.

This rearrangement joins TRBV27 to TRBJ1-4. CDR1 is MNHEY and CDR2 is SMNVEV in the germline V gene (reference sequence). The CDR3 totals 15 residues. CDR3: CASSPTHSGYEKLFF.

V usage is TRBV4-1 and J usage is TRBJ2-2; the D call of TRBD1 rests on TCRdb alone, since no DNA is present to check it. Germline CDR1 MGHRA, CDR2 YSYEKL. This CDR3 spans 15 amino acids. The CDR3 protein is CASSQLTGRTGELFF.

V gene TRBV5-4 combines with J gene TRBJ1-1. This CDR3 region has 12 residues. Germline CDR1 SGHNT, CDR2 YYREEE (reference sequence). CDR3 sequence reads: CASRVGNTEAFF.

The rearrangement uses TRBV7-8 and TRBJ1-2. This CDR3 region has 15 residues. Germline V gene lookup returns CDR1 SGHVS and CDR2 FQNEAQ. CDR3 in amino acids: CASSLGLGTNYGYTF.